This T cell receptor beta chain originates from a study of beta chain features in type 1 diabetes. CD45RO/CCR7/CD25/CD127/CD95/CD27 separated CD4+ naive, central memory, regulatory and stem cell-like memory cells by sorting. Germline CDR1 reads SGHRS; CDR2 reads YFSETQ. The trim removed 4 bases at V and 9 bases at J, leaving 7 bases unmatched. This CDR3 comprises 14 residues. A word on this clone: As yet, its antigen is unknown.

Findings of the study overall: When Type 1 diabetes patients were examined, their TCRB CDR3s proved moderately but significantly shorter in all four CD4+ subsets. Because the template was cDNA, high-expressing cells might be over-represented.

The entirety of the isolated RNA underwent reverse transcription, so expressed TCRB transcripts were sequenced. Profiled with immunoSEQ multiplex PCR; TCRdb holds only in-frame clones, not every one. This table holds about 240,000 clones, about 15% found once. Sequencing input: naive CD4+ T cells from blood. This TCR came from a man aged 30 to 45 with type 1 diabetes. The genes are TRBV5-1 and TRBJ1-6, with 7 bases aligning to TRBD1. The CDR3 region has the DNA TGCGCCAGCAGCGGAGGGACAGTACGTTCACCCCTCCACTTT. Translation gives CASSGGTVRSPLHF. The full variable domain, rest sourced from reference TRBV5-1 and TRBJ1-6, is KAGVTQTPRYLIKTRGQQVTLSCSPISGHRSVSWYQQTPGQGLQFLFEYFSETQRNKGNFPGRFSGRQFSNSRSEMNVSTLELGDSALYLCASSGGTVRSPLHFGNGTRLTVT.